This T cell receptor beta chain appears in the sequencing data of a study of a mutant IDH1 vaccine in newly diagnosed glioma. The wider study: Vaccines were first given 4-6 weeks after radiotherapy alone, or with temozolomide cycles.

The data were produced by immunoSEQ multiplex PCR, yet TCRdb's version contains in-frame clones alone and is incomplete. The sample contains tens of thousands of clones, 70% to 90% of which appear only once. Described time point: week 23, last vaccination. Doses consisted of 300 ug of mutant IDH1 20-mer peptide each, paired with topical imiquimod. The V gene's germline CDR1 is SEHNR and CDR2 FQNEAQ (reference sequence). V was clipped by 5 bases and J by 1 base, with 15 bases between them. The CDR3 runs to 15 residues. Regarding this clone: Its antigen is not known.

The TCR comes from a man younger than 40 with glioma. Some clones in this sample may be carry-over from other donors' samples. The material was PBMCs, obtained from a glioma patient whose treatment included an IDH1 peptide vaccine. The chain employs TRBV7-9 and TRBJ2-7; the D gene could be TRBD1 or TRBD2 (5 bases each). As DNA, the CDR3 is TGTGCCAGCAGCCCTTCCGGGACCACTTCCTACGAGCAGTACTTC. Amino acid sequence: CASSPSGTTSYEQYF.